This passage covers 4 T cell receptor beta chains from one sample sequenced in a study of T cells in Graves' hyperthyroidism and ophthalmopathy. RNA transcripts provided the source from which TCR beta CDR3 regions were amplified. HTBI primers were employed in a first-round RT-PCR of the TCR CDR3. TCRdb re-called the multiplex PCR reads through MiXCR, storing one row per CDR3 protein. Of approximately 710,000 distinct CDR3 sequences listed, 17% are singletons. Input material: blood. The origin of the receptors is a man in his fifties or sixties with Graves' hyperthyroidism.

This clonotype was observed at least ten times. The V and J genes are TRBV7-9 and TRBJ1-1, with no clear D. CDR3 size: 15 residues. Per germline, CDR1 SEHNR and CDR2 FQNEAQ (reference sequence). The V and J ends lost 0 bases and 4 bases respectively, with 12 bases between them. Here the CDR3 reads CASSLARMDATEAFF. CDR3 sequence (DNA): TGTGCCAGCAGCTTAGCGCGCATGGACGCCACTGAAGCTTTCTTT.

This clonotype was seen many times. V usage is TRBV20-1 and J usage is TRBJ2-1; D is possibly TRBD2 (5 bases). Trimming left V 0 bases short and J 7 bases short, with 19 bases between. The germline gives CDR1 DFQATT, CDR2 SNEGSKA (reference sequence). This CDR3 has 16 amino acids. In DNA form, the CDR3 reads TGCAGTGCTAGAGATGTCAGGCGGGCCGGCGGGAATGAGCAGTTCTTC. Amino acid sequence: CSARDVRRAGGNEQFF.

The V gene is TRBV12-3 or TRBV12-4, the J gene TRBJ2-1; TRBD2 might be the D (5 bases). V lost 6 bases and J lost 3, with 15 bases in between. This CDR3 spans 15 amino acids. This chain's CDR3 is CASSPRKGDYNEQFF. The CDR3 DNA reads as TGTGCCAGCAGCCCTAGGAAGGGAGACTACAATGAGCAGTTCTTC.

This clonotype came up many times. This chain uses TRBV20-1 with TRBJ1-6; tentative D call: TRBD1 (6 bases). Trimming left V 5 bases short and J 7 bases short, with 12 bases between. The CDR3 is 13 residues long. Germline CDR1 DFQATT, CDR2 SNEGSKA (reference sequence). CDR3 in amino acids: CSALPDRNSPLHF. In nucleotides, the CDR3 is TGCAGTGCTCTACCGGACAGAAATTCACCCCTCCACTTT.